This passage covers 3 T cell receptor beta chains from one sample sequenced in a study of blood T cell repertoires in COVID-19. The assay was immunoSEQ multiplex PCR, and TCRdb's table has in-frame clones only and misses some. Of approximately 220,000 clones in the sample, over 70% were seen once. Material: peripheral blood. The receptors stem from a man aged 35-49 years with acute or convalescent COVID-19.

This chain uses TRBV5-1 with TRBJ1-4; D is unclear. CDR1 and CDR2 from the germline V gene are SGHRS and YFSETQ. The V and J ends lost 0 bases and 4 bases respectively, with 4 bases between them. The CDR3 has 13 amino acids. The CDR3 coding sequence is TGCGCCAGCAGCTTGGATAGTAATGAAAAACTGTTTTTT. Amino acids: CASSLDSNEKLFF.

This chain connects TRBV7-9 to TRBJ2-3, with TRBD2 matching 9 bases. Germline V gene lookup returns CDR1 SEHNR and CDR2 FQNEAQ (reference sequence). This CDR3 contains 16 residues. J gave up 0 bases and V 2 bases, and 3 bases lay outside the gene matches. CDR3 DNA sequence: TGTGCCAGCAGCTTAACTAGCGGGTCTAGCACAGATACGCAGTATTTT. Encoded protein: CASSLTSGSSTDTQYF.

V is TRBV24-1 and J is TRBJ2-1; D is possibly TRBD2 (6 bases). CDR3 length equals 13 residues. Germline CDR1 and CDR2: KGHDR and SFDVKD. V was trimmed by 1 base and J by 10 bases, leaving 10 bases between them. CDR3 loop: CATSDFRGMEQFF. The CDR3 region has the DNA TGTGCCACCAGTGATTTTCGGGGGATGGAGCAGTTCTTC.